The 30 T cell receptor beta chains listed next were all sequenced from one sample in a study of T cells in Graves' hyperthyroidism and ophthalmopathy. TCR beta CDR3 regions were amplified from RNA transcripts. The primer set for the first-round RT-PCR of the TCR CDR3 was HTBI. TCRdb ran MiXCR on the multiplex PCR reads and lists one entry per CDR3 protein. The data hold about 59,000 distinct CDR3 sequences, with approximately 57% observed a single time. Sequencing input: blood. These receptors all stem from a woman aged 55-70 years with Graves' ophthalmopathy.

V usage is TRBV5-1 and J usage is TRBJ2-7; TRBD2 aligns across 14 bases. V dropped 4 bases and J dropped 2; count of bases not matched to a gene: 2. Germline V lookup: CDR1 SGHRS, CDR2 YFSETQ. CDR3 length: 15 amino acids. The CDR3 here is CASSPTSGRAYEQYF. CDR3 coding DNA: TGCGCCAGCAGCCCGACTAGCGGGAGGGCCTACGAGCAGTACTTC.

This clonotype has ten or more counts. The chain joins TRBV4-3 to TRBJ2-1; D might be TRBD1 or TRBD2, each matching 6 bases. This CDR3 has 16 amino acids. Trimming stripped 0 bases from V and 2 bases from J, with 11 bases between. From germline, CDR1 is LGHNA and CDR2 YSLEER. This chain's CDR3 is CASSQETGAPYNEQFF. In DNA, the CDR3 is TGCGCCAGCAGCCAAGAGACGGGGGCCCCCTACAATGAGCAGTTCTTC.

This clonotype has a count of ten or more. The V and J genes are TRBV19 and TRBJ2-1, with 11 positions matching TRBD2. V was clipped by 1 base and J by 5 bases; unmatched bases: 13. This CDR3 spans 19 amino acids. Germline V lookup: CDR1 LNHDA, CDR2 SQIVND (reference sequence). The CDR3 loop reads CASSIGGLAVTTIHNEQFF. The CDR3 nucleotides read TGTGCCAGTAGTATAGGGGGACTAGCGGTAACCACAATTCACAATGAGCAGTTCTTC.

This sequence joins TRBV13 and TRBJ2-1; 9 bases agree with TRBD1. This CDR3 has 16 residues. Unmatched junction bases numbered 4, after V lost 2 bases and J lost 2 bases. Germline V CDR1 and CDR2: PRHDT, FYEKMQ (reference sequence). The CDR3 nucleotides are TGTGCCAGCAGCTTAAGACAGGGGGGAGCCTACAATGAGCAGTTCTTC. Translated, it gives CASSLRQGGAYNEQFF.

This chain uses TRBV7-2 with TRBJ1-5; a weak D match, TRBD1 (6 bases). V was clipped by 5 bases and J by 6 bases, with 17 bases between them. The CDR3 contains 15 residues. The germline CDR1 and CDR2 sequences are SGHTA and FQGNSA. Here the CDR3 DNA reads TGTGCCAGCAGCAATCCTTCGGGGGCAGTTCAGCCCCAGCATTTT. It yields the protein CASSNPSGAVQPQHF.

This CDR3 is CASSPLGTGSSYEQYF. CDR3 in DNA: TGTGCCAGTAGCCCCTTAGGGACAGGGTCTTCCTACGAGCAGTACTTC. The genes are TRBV19 and TRBJ2-7, with 9 nucleotides matching TRBD1. Germline trimming cut 6 bases from V and 1 base from J; bases unmatched to any gene: 10. From germline, CDR1 is LNHDA and CDR2 SQIVND (reference sequence). There are 16 residues in the CDR3.

The CDR3 nucleotides read TGCAGTGCTAGAGATAACACCATATATTTT. It codes for CSARDNTIYF. V gene TRBV20-1 combines with J gene TRBJ1-3; D remains unclear. Germline V gene data show CDR1 as DFQATT and CDR2 as SNEGSKA (reference sequence). The germline V and J ends were trimmed by 0 bases and 7 bases, with 1 base remaining between them. The CDR3 sequence is 10 residues long.

This clonotype was counted many times. The chain combines TRBV7-9 with TRBJ2-3; the D call may be TRBD1 or TRBD2 (5 bases each). Trimming took off 2 bases at V and 2 bases at J, with 17 bases between the two ends. This CDR3 is built from 17 residues. Germline assignment: CDR1 SEHNR and CDR2 FQNEAQ (reference sequence). The CDR3 DNA reads TGTGCCAGCAGCTTAAGGTCGAGGGGCACATTCACAGATACGCAGTATTTT. As protein: CASSLRSRGTFTDTQYF.

This clonotype was seen once. The chain has TRBV7-2 and TRBJ1-1, with TRBD1 as a possible D gene (5 bases). Trimming took 1 base from V and 2 from J, leaving 26 bases between them. Germline V gene data show CDR1 as SGHTA and CDR2 as FQGNSA. The CDR3 has 20 residues. This CDR3 is CASSLGAGRARLSGNTEAFF. DNA for the CDR3: TGTGCCAGCAGCTTAGGGGCAGGGAGAGCCCGCCTCTCTGGAAACACTGAAGCTTTCTTT.

The sample holds many counts of this clonotype. The chain employs TRBV15 and TRBJ2-2; no definite D call. Trimming took 0 bases from V and 4 from J, leaving 9 bases between them. Germline-derived CDR1 and CDR2 are LNHNV and YYDKDF (reference sequence). The CDR3 extends over 15 amino acids. The CDR3 loop is CATSRDLGSTGELFF. The CDR3 nucleotides are TGTGCCACCAGCAGAGATCTAGGGTCCACCGGGGAGCTGTTTTTT.

This rearrangement joins TRBV9 to TRBJ1-4; tentatively, D is TRBD1 (6 bases). The CDR3 totals 12 residues. Germline CDR1 SGDLS, CDR2 YYNGEE. V lost 0 bases and J 11 bases, leaving 8 bases between the germline ends. The chain's CDR3 is CASSVGQGKLFF. In nucleotides, the CDR3 is TGTGCCAGCAGCGTAGGGCAGGGGAAACTGTTTTTT.

This clonotype was observed at least ten times. The V gene is TRBV9, the J gene TRBJ1-4; TRBD1 matches at 8 bases. The CDR3 has 15 amino acids. Trimming removed 4 bases from V and 8 bases from J; junction bases left unmatched: 10. Germline CDR1 reads SGDLS; CDR2 reads YYNGEE. This CDR3 is CASSPHRGSREKLFF. The CDR3 bases are TGTGCCAGCAGCCCGCACAGGGGGAGCAGGGAAAAACTGTTTTTT.

The chain recombines TRBV6-1 with TRBJ1-3; 9 bases fit TRBD1. Germline CDR1 reads MNHNS; CDR2 reads SASEGT. The CDR3 loop spans 16 amino acids. Trimming removed 1 base from V and 0 bases from J; junction bases left unmatched: 1. CDR3 in amino acids: CASSEGTGVSGNTIYF. The CDR3 region has the DNA TGTGCCAGCAGTGAAGGGACAGGGGTCTCTGGAAACACCATATATTTT.

This clonotype was found once. At one end the junction does not follow the germline gene, possibly because of a read error. This sequence joins TRBV13 and TRBJ1-1; 9 bases align to TRBD1. The CDR3 loop spans 16 amino acids. Germline CDR1 is PRHDT and CDR2 is FYEKMQ (reference sequence). In DNA, the CDR3 is TGTGTCAGCAGCATCGGGACAGGGTCCTTGAACACTGAAGCTTTCTTT. Translating it yields CVSSIGTGSLNTEAFF.

In its sample, this clonotype was seen many times. This sequence joins TRBV20-1 and TRBJ2-5, with TRBD1 identical over 9 bases. V gave up 7 bases and J gave up 4 bases; unmatched junction bases: 10. CDR3 length equals 14 residues. Germline CDR1 reads DFQATT; CDR2 reads SNEGSKA (reference sequence). The CDR3 region has the DNA TGCAGTGTGTCAGACAGGGGGGCCGGAGAGACCCAGTACTTC. Amino acids: CSVSDRGAGETQYF.

As regards this clonotype: In this CDR3 the conserved last residue, phenylalanine or tryptophan, is missing, so a read error is likely. The DNA is left out, because the CDR3 cannot be placed on it with certainty; the CDR3 is given as TCRdb lists it. The CDR3 reads CSARTTTS. The chain has TRBV20-1 and TRBJ1-3. The CDR3 totals 8 residues, both ends included. Germline loops: CDR1 DFQATT, CDR2 SNEGSKA (reference sequence).

The rearrangement joins TRBV12-3 or TRBV12-4 to TRBJ2-1, with TRBD2 matching over 10 bases. The length of the CDR3 is 14 residues. After removal of 4 bases from V and 9 bases from J, the junction contained 6 bases not matched to a gene. CDR3 nucleotide sequence: TGTGCCAGCAGTTCTAGCGGGGGATTCCGTGAGCAGTTCTTC. It encodes CASSSSGGFREQFF.

Relative to its sample, this clonotype is medium-sized (0.01 to 0.1%). This sequence joins TRBV20-1 and TRBJ2-7, with D unclear. The CDR3 has 12 residues. Germline V CDR1 and CDR2: DFQATT, SNEGSKA (reference sequence). V lost 3 bases and J 2 bases, leaving 8 bases between the germline ends. DNA for the CDR3: TGCAGTGCTAGGGTCGAGACCTACGAGCAGTACTTC. This codes for CSARVETYEQYF.

This clonotype has only a few counts. J is TRBJ2-2 and V is TRBV12-3 or TRBV12-4; D is possibly TRBD2 (5 bases). The ends were cut back, 5 bases at V and 11 bases at J, with 9 bases in the middle. The CDR3 is 11 amino acids. DNA for the CDR3: TGTGCCAGCAGTAATAGCGATGAGCTGTTTTTT. It encodes CASSNSDELFF.

The chain combines TRBV20-1 with TRBJ2-3; 11 bases agree with TRBD2. V lost 3 bases to trimming and J lost 4 bases; unmatched junction nucleotides: 9. The CDR3 contains 16 residues. CDR1 and CDR2 (germline): DFQATT, SNEGSKA (reference sequence). The CDR3 DNA is TGCAGTGCTAGGCCGGGTAGCGGGAGGGGGCCAGATACGCAGTATTTT. Translated, it gives CSARPGSGRGPDTQYF.

The V and J genes are TRBV7-6 and TRBJ2-1, with TRBD2 matching over 7 bases. Trimming took 5 bases from V and 2 from J; bases not matched to a gene: 3. This CDR3 has 14 amino acids. Germline V CDR1 and CDR2: SGHVS, FNYEAQ. The CDR3 region has the DNA TGTGCCAGCAGCAGTCTAGCGGCCTACAATGAGCAGTTCTTC. The encoded protein is CASSSLAAYNEQFF.

The gene calls are TRBV18 and TRBJ2-6, with 9 bases matching TRBD1. The junction had 7 bases not matched to a gene; V was cut back by 4 bases and J by 0 bases. In germline, CDR1 is KGHSH, CDR2 LQKENI. This CDR3 has 18 amino acids. CDR3 sequence reads: CASSQTGQGFSGANVLTF. In DNA form, the CDR3 reads TGTGCCAGCTCACAAACGGGACAGGGATTCTCTGGGGCCAACGTCCTGACTTTC. Full variable domain (outside the CDR3, taken from reference TRBV18 and TRBJ2-6): NAGVMQNPRHLVRRRGQEARLRCSPMKGHSHVYWYRQLPEEGLKFMVYLQKENIIDESGMPKERFSAEFPKEGPSILRIQQVVRGDSAAYFCASSQTGQGFSGANVLTFGAGSRLTVL.

Note on this clonotype: This may be a read error, as it is one base from a much larger clone. The rearrangement uses TRBV27 and TRBJ1-5, with D perhaps matching TRBD1 (5 bases). The CDR3 spans 14 residues. The V gene's germline CDR1 is MNHEY and CDR2 SMNVEV (reference sequence). V lost 5 bases and J 8 bases, leaving 16 bases between the germline ends. This CDR3 is CASSPLGALEPQHF. CDR3 in DNA: TGTGCCAGCAGTCCCCTCGGGGCTCTTGAGCCCCAGCATTTT.

Concerning this clonotype: One end of the junction is discordant with germline, which a read error may explain. The DNA of the CDR3 is TGTGCCAGCAGCGGCAGGACAGGGTTTTCAGATACGCAGTCCTTC. The encoded protein is CASSGRTGFSDTQSF. The genes are TRBV9 and TRBJ2-1; 8 bases match TRBD1. CDR1 and CDR2 (germline): SGDLS, YYNGEE. There are 15 residues in the CDR3.

This clonotype showed up many times. This chain uses TRBV30 with TRBJ2-7; D may correspond to TRBD1 or TRBD2 (6 bases each). V lost 4 bases and J lost 4, with 14 bases in between. This CDR3 contains 13 residues. The V gene's germline CDR1 is GTSNPN and CDR2 SVGIG (reference sequence). CDR3 nucleotide sequence: TGTGCCTGGACTGGAGGGGGTGATTACGAGCAGTACTTC. Translated, it gives CAWTGGGDYEQYF.

A note on this clonotype: A read error may produce the germline difference seen at one junction end. The V call is TRBV14, the J call TRBJ1-3, with 7 positions matching TRBD1. The CDR3 extends over 18 amino acids. The germline V gene encodes CDR1 SGHDN and CDR2 FVKESK. The CDR3 spells CASSHNNRDSRSGSTIYF. The CDR3 DNA follows: TGTGCCAGCAGCCATAACAACCGGGACAGCCGCTCTGGAAGCACCATATATTTT.

A remark on this clonotype: This may stem from a read error, because a much larger clone lies one nucleotide away. The rearrangement links TRBV5-5 to TRBJ2-6; D not certain. The CDR3 runs to 17 residues. Germline V CDR1 and CDR2: SGHKS, YYEKEE (reference sequence). The chain's CDR3 is CTSSLSRVSPGANVLTF. The CDR3 bases are TGTACCAGCAGCTTAAGTCGGGTGTCTCCCGGGGCCAACGTCCTGACTTTC.

This clonotype has ten or more counts. The chain is built from TRBV5-1 and TRBJ2-1; 11 nucleotides line up with TRBD2. V lost 4 bases, J lost 0 bases, and 3 bases stayed unmatched. CDR3 length: 16 residues. Looked up from germline, CDR1 is SGHRS and CDR2 is YFSETQ. For the CDR3, the DNA is TGCGCCAGCAGCCAAACTAGCGGGAGCTCCTACAATGAGCAGTTCTTC. Translated, it gives CASSQTSGSSYNEQFF.

The chain has TRBV20-1 and TRBJ2-1; 8 bases map to TRBD2. V shed 0 bases and J 7 bases; nucleotides not matched to a gene: 8. Germline V lookup: CDR1 DFQATT, CDR2 SNEGSKA (reference sequence). The CDR3 runs 15 residues. The CDR3 bases are TGCAGTGCTAGAGATGTAGAGCGGGAGACAAATGAGCAGTTCTTC. Its translation is CSARDVERETNEQFF.

This clonotype was counted only a few times. CDR3 sequence (DNA): TGCAGTGCTAGGGCTATCACTGAAGCTTTCTTT. Protein: CSARAITEAFF. The chain has TRBV20-1 and TRBJ1-1; D remains ambiguous. Trimming cost V 3 bases and J 4 bases, with 6 bases left between them. The V gene's germline CDR1 is DFQATT and CDR2 SNEGSKA (reference sequence). The CDR3 is 11 amino acids.